This T cell receptor beta chain appears in the sequencing data of a study of CD8+CD57+ T cells in acquired aplastic anemia. Patients included in sequencing had previously demonstrated CD8+CD57+ cell expansion by flow cytometry. Germline V gene data show CDR1 as SNHLY and CDR2 as FYNNEI. The trim removed 7 bases at V and 3 bases at J, leaving 2 bases unmatched. The CDR3 extends over 13 amino acids. TCR beta VDJ and CDR3 profiling used genomic DNA as template. One entry per CDR3 protein results from TCRdb running MiXCR on the reads. This table has roughly 170,000 distinct CDR3 sequences, roughly 50% appearing once.

The chain combines TRBV2 with TRBJ2-3, with 9 bases aligning to TRBD2. The source material was sorted CD4+, CD8+, or CD8+CD57+ T cells (not recorded which) from PBMCs. The clonotype comes from a human donor with aplastic anemia. The CDR3 loop reads CASTLAGTDTQYF. In DNA, the CDR3 is TGTGCCAGCACGCTAGCGGGGACAGATACGCAGTATTTT.